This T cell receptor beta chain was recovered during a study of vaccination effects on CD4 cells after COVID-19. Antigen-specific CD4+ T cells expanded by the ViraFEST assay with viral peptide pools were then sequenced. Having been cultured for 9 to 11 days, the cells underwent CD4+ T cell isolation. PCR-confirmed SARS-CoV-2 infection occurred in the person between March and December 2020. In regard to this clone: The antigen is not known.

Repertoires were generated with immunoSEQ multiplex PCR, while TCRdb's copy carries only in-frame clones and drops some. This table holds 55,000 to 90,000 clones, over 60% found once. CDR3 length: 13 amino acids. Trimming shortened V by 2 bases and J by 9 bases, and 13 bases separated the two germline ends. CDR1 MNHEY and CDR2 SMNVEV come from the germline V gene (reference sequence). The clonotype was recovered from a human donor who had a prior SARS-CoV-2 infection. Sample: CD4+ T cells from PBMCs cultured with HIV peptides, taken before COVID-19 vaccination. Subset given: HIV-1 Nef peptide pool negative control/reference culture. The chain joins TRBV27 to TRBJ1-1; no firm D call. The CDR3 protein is CASSLDWSKKAFF. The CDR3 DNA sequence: TGTGCCAGCAGTTTAGATTGGAGCAAAAAAGCTTTCTTT.